This TCR beta chain was obtained from a study of T-cell memory formation after mild COVID-19. Notes on the study in general: Pre-infection memory harbored some responding clones, suggesting cross-reactive memory joined. Shrinking CD4+ clones resided mostly in CM and EM, and CD8+ ones in EMRA. Nothing confirmed that second-wave clones peaking on day 37 were specific for SARS-CoV-2.

On this clonotype: Its target is unknown.

UMIs and sample barcodes were carried by the TCR alpha and TCR beta cDNA libraries that 5'RACE produced using constant-segment primers. MiXCR, applied by TCRdb to the 5' RACE reads, yields one record per CDR3 protein. Of fewer than 75,000 distinct CDR3 sequences in the sample, 9% to 15% were seen once. This CDR3 is 12 amino acids long. The germline V gene encodes CDR1 SGHTA and CDR2 FQGNSA. Trimming stripped 5 bases from V and 6 bases from J, with 10 bases between. The chain recombines TRBV7-2 with TRBJ2-5; D gene unclear. This TCR came from a man between 18 and 35 years old who had mild COVID-19 (a few samples of this study predate the infection). Cell type and time point are not known. Sequencing was done on a sample of PBMCs or a T cell subset sorted from them (not recorded which). The CDR3 DNA sequence: TGTGCCAGCAGCCCCCCGCCGCAGACCCAGTACTTC. This sequence encodes CASSPPPQTQYF.